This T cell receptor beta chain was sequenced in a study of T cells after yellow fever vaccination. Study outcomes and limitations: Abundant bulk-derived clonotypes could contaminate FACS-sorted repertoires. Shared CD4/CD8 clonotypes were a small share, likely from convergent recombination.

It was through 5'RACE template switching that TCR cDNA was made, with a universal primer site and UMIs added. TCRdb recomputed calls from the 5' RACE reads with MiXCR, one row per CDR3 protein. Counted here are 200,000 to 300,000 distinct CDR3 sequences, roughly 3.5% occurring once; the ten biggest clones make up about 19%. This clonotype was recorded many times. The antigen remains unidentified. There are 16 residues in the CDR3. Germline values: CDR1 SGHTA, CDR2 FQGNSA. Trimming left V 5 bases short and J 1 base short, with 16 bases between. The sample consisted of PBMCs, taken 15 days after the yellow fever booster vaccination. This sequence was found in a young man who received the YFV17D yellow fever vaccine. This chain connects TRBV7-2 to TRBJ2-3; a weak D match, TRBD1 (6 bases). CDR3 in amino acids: CASSAPPGHRTDTQYF. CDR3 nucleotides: TGTGCCAGCAGCGCCCCCCCGGGACATCGCACAGATACGCAGTATTTT. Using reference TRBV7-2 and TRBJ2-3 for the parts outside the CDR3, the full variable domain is GAGVSQSPSNKVTEKGKDVELRCDPISGHTALYWYRQSLGQGLEFLIYFQGNSAPDKSGLPSDRFSAERTGGSVSTLTIQRTQQEDSAVYLCASSAPPGHRTDTQYFGPGTRLTVL.